A selection of T cell receptor beta chains follows, all from one sample in a study of blood T cell repertoires in COVID-19. Some clones are missing from TCRdb's copy, which holds only in-frame ones; the method was immunoSEQ multiplex PCR. The data hold 25,000 to 35,000 clones, with more than 80% observed a single time. Sequenced sample: peripheral blood. These receptors were taken from a woman of 80 years or more with acute or convalescent COVID-19. Each CDR3 is given with its conserved first and last residue. Each record gives: clone size, D gene, V gene, J gene, CDR3 protein, CDR3 DNA. D genes are given only for firm matches. Some rows mark clone size as missing; the rest say once, few, many or name a class of expanded clone.

NA	NA	TRBV21-1	TRBJ2-3	CAGGQGGRTDTQYF	TGTGCCGGGGGACAGGGAGGGCGGACAGATACGCAGTATTTT
NA	NA	TRBV3-1/TRBV3-2	TRBJ1-6	CASSQKGGGPNSPLHF	TGTGCCAGCAGCCAAAAGGGGGGGGGCCCCAATTCACCCCTCCACTTT
NA	NA	TRBV7-9	TRBJ1-3	CASSFYSGNTIYF	TGTGCCAGCAGCTTCTACTCTGGAAACACCATATATTTT
NA	TRBD1	TRBV28	TRBJ1-2	CASSLRTGGGYTF	TGTGCCAGCAGTTTAAGGACAGGGGGTGGCTACACCTTC
NA	NA	TRBV5-5	TRBJ2-7	CASSPTVAYEQYF	TGTGCCAGCAGCCCCACGGTCGCCTACGAGCAGTACTTC
NA	TRBD2	TRBV9	TRBJ2-5	CASSPGLAETQYF	TGTGCCAGCAGCCCCGGACTAGCGGAGACCCAGTACTTC
NA	NA	TRBV15	TRBJ1-4	CATSRLGGSEKLFF	TGTGCCACCAGCAGATTGGGAGGGAGTGAAAAACTGTTTTTT
NA	NA	TRBV7-9	TRBJ1-2	CASRGGLGYTF	TGTGCCAGCAGAGGGGGTCTTGGCTACACCTTC
NA	TRBD2	TRBV28	TRBJ2-3	CASRLAVSTDTQYF	TGTGCCAGCAGGCTAGCGGTTAGCACAGATACGCAGTATTTT
once	TRBD2	TRBV7-8	TRBJ2-5	CASSAGLAEETQYF	TGTGCCAGCAGCGCAGGACTAGCGGAAGAGACCCAGTACTTC
NA	TRBD2	TRBV9	TRBJ2-2	CASSATSGRGGELFF	TGTGCCAGCAGCGCGACTAGCGGGAGAGGCGGGGAGCTGTTTTTT
NA	TRBD2	TRBV9	TRBJ2-3	CASSVLAGITDTQYF	TGTGCCAGCAGCGTTTTAGCGGGGATCACAGATACGCAGTATTTT
NA	NA	TRBV11-2	TRBJ2-7	CASSLEVGVPYEQYF	TGTGCCAGCAGCTTAGAAGTCGGGGTACCCTACGAGCAGTACTTC
NA	TRBD1	TRBV5-1	TRBJ2-7	CASSSYRTGDEQYF	TGCGCCAGCAGCTCCTACCGGACAGGGGACGAGCAGTACTTC
once	NA	TRBV28	TRBJ1-4	CASSFGGRGEKLFF	TGTGCCAGCAGTTTTGGGGGGAGGGGTGAAAAACTGTTTTTT
once	NA	TRBV27	TRBJ1-4	CASSLRAFLERTTNEKLFF	TGTGCCAGCAGTTTAAGAGCCTTTTTGGAGCGTACAACTAATGAAAAACTGTTTTTT
few	NA	TRBV5-1	TRBJ2-7	CASSPGGKGVAYEQYF	TGCGCCAGCAGCCCCGGGGGGAAGGGGGTAGCCTACGAGCAGTACTTC
NA	NA	TRBV11-3	TRBJ1-1	CASSLGAYTEAFF	TGTGCCAGCAGCCTAGGGGCGTACACTGAAGCTTTCTTT
NA	NA	TRBV5-4	TRBJ2-2	CASSLVREGAGELFF	TGTGCCAGCAGCTTGGTCAGGGAAGGGGCCGGGGAGCTGTTTTTT
once	TRBD1	TRBV6-5	TRBJ1-6	CASSYSPGGYNSPLHF	TGTGCCAGCAGTTACTCGCCAGGGGGTTATAATTCACCCCTCCACTTT
NA	NA	TRBV5-1	TRBJ1-4	CASRVATNEKLFF	TGCGCCAGCAGAGTAGCAACTAATGAAAAACTGTTTTTT
once	NA	TRBV7-2	TRBJ1-6	CASSLSDRTNSPLHF	TGTGCCAGCAGCTTATCGGACAGAACAAATTCACCCCTCCACTTT
once	NA	TRBV29-1	TRBJ2-3	CSVARGGTDTQYF	TGCAGCGTTGCCAGGGGAGGCACAGATACGCAGTATTTT
NA	NA	TRBV10-3	TRBJ2-7	CATEAGDAEQYF	TGTGCCACCGAGGCAGGGGACGCCGAGCAGTACTTC
NA	TRBD1	TRBV6-5	TRBJ1-6	CASRGTGENSPLHF	TGTGCCAGCAGGGGGACAGGTGAAAATTCACCCCTCCACTTT
NA	TRBD1	TRBV7-2	TRBJ2-5	CASSVDRGRGYQETQYF	TGTGCCAGCAGCGTAGACAGGGGGCGAGGGTACCAAGAGACCCAGTACTTC
once	TRBD1	TRBV7-8	TRBJ1-3	CASSTGTGSPGNTIYF	TGTGCCAGCAGCACCGGGACAGGGTCCCCTGGAAACACCATATATTTT
NA	TRBD1	TRBV24-1	TRBJ1-5	CATRQDRGLYSNQPQHF	TGTGCCACCAGGCAGGACAGGGGACTTTATAGCAATCAGCCCCAGCATTTT
NA	NA	TRBV3-1/TRBV3-2	TRBJ2-7	CASSMDTPEQYF	TGTGCCAGCAGCATGGACACCCCCGAGCAGTACTTC
NA	TRBD1	TRBV19	TRBJ2-3	CASSKNRGRTDTQYF	TGTGCCAGTAGTAAAAACAGGGGTAGGACAGATACGCAGTATTTT
NA	NA	TRBV18	TRBJ1-1	CASSSDRMNTEAFF	TGTGCCAGCTCCTCCGACAGGATGAACACTGAAGCTTTCTTT
NA	TRBD1	TRBV14	TRBJ1-2	CASSRETGALLYGYTF	TGTGCCAGCAGCAGGGAGACAGGGGCACTTCTCTATGGCTACACCTTC
NA	TRBD1	TRBV20-1	TRBJ1-4	CSASGVGTGRLDKLFF	TGCAGTGCTAGTGGCGTGGGGACAGGAAGGTTGGACAAACTGTTTTTT
NA	NA	TRBV15	TRBJ2-5	CATSLGGQKQETQYF	TGTGCCACCAGCCTGGGGGGACAGAAGCAAGAGACCCAGTACTTC
NA	NA	TRBV6-1	TRBJ1-2	CASSEGSVNYGYTF	TGTGCCAGCAGTGAAGGTTCCGTTAACTATGGCTACACCTTC
NA	NA	TRBV19	TRBJ1-6	CASSRQTSSYNSPLHF	TGTGCCAGTTCAAGACAGACAAGCTCCTATAATTCACCCCTCCACTTT